One and the same sample provided the 20 T cell receptor beta chains below, sequenced in a study of T cells in Graves' hyperthyroidism and ophthalmopathy. Researchers took RNA transcripts and amplified the TCR beta CDR3 regions from them. The study used the HTBI primer set for a first-round RT-PCR of the TCR CDR3. TCRdb called the multiplex PCR reads again in MiXCR, with one record for every CDR3 protein. The sample carries a few hundred thousand distinct CDR3 sequences, 16% recorded once. Sequenced sample: blood. These receptors were collected from a woman between 40 and 50 years old with Graves' ophthalmopathy.

This clonotype was recorded at least ten times. V is TRBV20-1 and J is TRBJ2-7, with no clear D. Trimming took 4 bases from V and 2 from J, leaving 15 bases between them. Germline V gives CDR1 DFQATT, CDR2 SNEGSKA (reference sequence). The CDR3 covers 14 residues. The CDR3 region is CSAMGARSTYEQYF. For the CDR3, the DNA is TGCAGTGCTATGGGCGCCAGGAGCACCTACGAGCAGTACTTC.

Worth noting for this clonotype: One junction end does not reproduce the germline sequence, and a read error may be involved. The rearrangement links TRBV2 to TRBJ2-2, with 7 bases aligning to TRBD2. Germline V gives CDR1 SNHLY, CDR2 FYNNEI. The CDR3 totals 16 residues. The CDR3 loop is CVSKRAGTKNTGELFF. CDR3 bases: TGTGTCAGCAAACGTGCCGGGACTAAGAACACCGGGGAGCTGTTTTTT.

This clonotype was observed many times. The chain links TRBV20-1 to TRBJ2-1, with 13 bases identical to TRBD2. The J segment lost 2 bases and the V segment lost 7 bases, leaving 5 bases of the junction unmatched. The CDR3 is made up of 15 amino acids. CDR1 is DFQATT and CDR2 is SNEGSKA in the germline V gene (reference sequence). CDR3 sequence (DNA): TGCAGTGGGACTAGCGGGAGTAGCACCTACAATGAGCAGTTCTTC. It specifies CSGTSGSSTYNEQFF.

This clonotype was counted at least ten times. V is TRBV7-2 and J is TRBJ2-1, with TRBD2 matching 9 bases. From germline, CDR1 is SGHTA and CDR2 FQGNSA. Trimming at V came to 5 bases and at J to 1 base, leaving 6 bases not matched to a gene. This CDR3 region has 16 residues. The CDR3 loop reads CASSPQRGVSYNEQFF. The CDR3 DNA reads TGTGCCAGCAGCCCACAGCGGGGGGTTTCCTACAATGAGCAGTTCTTC.

The chain employs TRBV7-3 and TRBJ2-3, with 9 nucleotides matching TRBD2. The CDR3 is 14 amino acids. From germline, CDR1 is SGHTA and CDR2 FQGTGA. J gave up 11 bases and V 1 base, and 7 bases lay outside the gene matches. CDR3 nucleotide sequence: TGTGCCAGCAGCTTAATTAGCGGGAGCCCCCAGCAGTATTTT. Encoded protein: CASSLISGSPQQYF.

There are many counts of this clonotype. This chain links TRBV30 with TRBJ2-5; D ambiguous. This CDR3 is 14 amino acids long. The V gene's germline CDR1 is GTSNPN and CDR2 SVGIG (reference sequence). V was clipped by 1 base and J by 3 bases, with 12 bases between them. The CDR3 sequence is CAWSEATPKETQYF. CDR3 DNA: TGTGCCTGGAGTGAGGCAACCCCAAAAGAGACCCAGTACTTC.

In its sample, this clonotype was seen a few times. The chain links TRBV2 to TRBJ2-1; 8 positions agree with TRBD2. The J segment lost 2 bases and the V segment lost 6 bases, leaving 6 bases of the junction unmatched. Germline V gene data show CDR1 as SNHLY and CDR2 as FYNNEI. The CDR3 totals 15 residues. The CDR3 DNA reads TGTGCCAGCAGAGACCCCGGGAGGGCCTACAATGAGCAGTTCTTC. The encoded protein is CASRDPGRAYNEQFF.

The rearrangement joins TRBV7-8 to TRBJ1-2, with 9 bases aligning to TRBD1. The CDR3 totals 15 residues. Germline loops: CDR1 SGHVS, CDR2 FQNEAQ. V shed 3 bases, J shed 0 bases, and the junction held 2 bases outside the gene matches. CDR3: CASSLGTGTNYGYTF. The CDR3, as DNA: TGTGCCAGCAGCTTGGGGACAGGGACTAACTATGGCTACACCTTC.

This clonotype showed up many times. J is TRBJ1-5 and V is TRBV7-8, with unresolved D. The CDR3 spans 15 residues. Germline-derived CDR1 and CDR2 are SGHVS and FQNEAQ. Deletions cut 6 bases from V and 0 bases from J, with 12 bases between. CDR3 sequence (DNA): TGTGCCAGCAGTCTGGGCCCTTATAGCAATCAGCCCCAGCATTTT. This sequence encodes CASSLGPYSNQPQHF. The whole variable domain, filled in from reference TRBV7-8 and TRBJ1-5, reads GAGVSQSPRYKVAKRGQDVALRCDPISGHVSLFWYQQALGQGPEFLTYFQNEAQLDKSGLPSDRFFAERPEGSVSTLKIQRTQQEDSAVYLCASSLGPYSNQPQHFGDGTRLSIL.

The table lists this clonotype with many counts. The gene calls are TRBV20-1 and TRBJ2-1; TRBD2 agrees at 11 bases. Germline CDR1 is DFQATT and CDR2 is SNEGSKA (reference sequence). V trimming: 6 bases; J trimming: 3 bases; junction bases outside the gene matches: 1. The CDR3 contains 13 residues. The DNA of the CDR3 is TGCAGTGCCACTAGCGGGGGCTACAATGAGCAGTTCTTC. Translated: CSATSGGYNEQFF.

The genes are TRBV6-1 and TRBJ2-1, with 12 bases matching TRBD2. The CDR3 length is 15 residues. V shed 3 bases and J 8 bases; nucleotides not matched to a gene: 5. Germline loops: CDR1 MNHNS, CDR2 SASEGT. The CDR3 sequence: CASSELAGGFYEQFF. The CDR3 region has the DNA TGTGCCAGCAGTGAGCTAGCGGGGGGGTTCTATGAGCAGTTCTTC.

This clonotype was seen repeatedly, ten times or more. CDR3 amino acids: CSARDLTGQGGHNEQFF. The CDR3, as DNA: TGCAGTGCTAGAGATCTTACGGGACAGGGGGGACACAATGAGCAGTTCTTC. The rearrangement uses TRBV20-1 and TRBJ2-1; 11 bases fit TRBD1. CDR3 length equals 17 residues. V lost 0 bases, J lost 5 bases, and 9 bases stayed unmatched. Per germline, CDR1 DFQATT and CDR2 SNEGSKA (reference sequence).

This clonotype was detected many times. The rearrangement joins TRBV7-2 to TRBJ1-5; D remains ambiguous. The V gene lost 3 bases and the J gene lost 4 bases, with 7 bases spanning the gap. This CDR3 comprises 13 residues. Looked up from germline, CDR1 is SGHTA and CDR2 is FQGNSA. The CDR3 loop reads CASSLEPNQPQHF. The CDR3 DNA reads as TGTGCCAGCAGCTTGGAACCAAATCAGCCCCAGCATTTT.

The chain uses TRBV19 and TRBJ1-2; no firm D call. Germline lookup yields CDR1 LNHDA and CDR2 SQIVND (reference sequence). The CDR3 consists of 13 residues. DNA of the CDR3: TGTGCAGCCTCGAGTGAAGGGTACGGTGGCTACACCTTC. Translated, it gives CAASSEGYGGYTF.

As to this clonotype: This sequence may be a read error, since a much larger clone differs from it by one base. The chain joins TRBV6-1 to TRBJ2-1; 8 bases are shared with TRBD1. There are 14 residues in the CDR3. After removal of 6 bases from V and 1 base from J, the junction contained 2 bases not matched to a gene. CDR1 and CDR2 (germline): MNHNS, SASEGT. The CDR3 reads CASRDRDSYNEQFF. DNA for the CDR3: TGTGCCAGCAGGGACAGGGATTCCTACAATGAGCAGTTCTTC.

The rearrangement joins TRBV2 to TRBJ2-3, with 16 bases fitting TRBD2. CDR3 length equals 17 residues. Unmatched junction bases numbered 7, after V lost 6 bases and J lost 4 bases. Germline lookup yields CDR1 SNHLY and CDR2 FYNNEI. The CDR3 DNA follows: TGTGCCAGCAGCTCCGGGACTAGCGGGAGGGGCGCAGATACGCAGTATTTT. Translated: CASSSGTSGRGADTQYF. The whole variable domain, remainder taken from reference TRBV2 and TRBJ2-3, is EPEVTQTPSHQVTQMGQEVILRCVPISNHLYFYWYRQILGQKVEFLVSFYNNEISEKSEIFDDQFSVERPDGSNFTLKIRSTKLEDSAMYFCASSSGTSGRGADTQYFGPGTRLTVL.

The table lists this clonotype with a few counts. The V call is TRBV11-2, the J call TRBJ2-3; D unresolved. This CDR3 has 12 amino acids. Germline CDR1 reads SGHAT; CDR2 reads FQNNGV. V shed 5 bases and J shed 6 bases, with 9 bases lying between them. As DNA, the CDR3 is TGTGCCAGCAGCGCCGTAGGGGATACGCAGTATTTT. It specifies CASSAVGDTQYF. Using reference TRBV11-2 and TRBJ2-3 for the parts outside the CDR3, the full variable domain is EAGVAQSPRYKIIEKRQSVAFWCNPISGHATLYWYQQILGQGPKLLIQFQNNGVVDDSQLPKDRFSAERLKGVDSTLKIQPAKLEDSAVYLCASSAVGDTQYFGPGTRLTVL.

There are many counts of this clonotype. The chain uses TRBV27 and TRBJ2-5; 7 nucleotides align to TRBD1. The germline V gene encodes CDR1 MNHEY and CDR2 SMNVEV (reference sequence). There are 14 residues in the CDR3. V lost 1 base, J lost 11 bases, and 10 bases stayed unmatched. CDR3 residues: CASSLFSGQAVQYF. The CDR3 DNA reads TGTGCCAGCAGTTTATTCTCCGGACAGGCGGTTCAGTACTTC.

This clonotype was counted at least ten times. CDR3 in DNA: TGCGCCAGCAGCCCATATGGGACTAGCAGCTACAATGAGCAGTTCTTC. Translating gives CASSPYGTSSYNEQFF. The chain uses TRBV5-1 and TRBJ2-1; 9 bases are a match to TRBD2. The germline gives CDR1 SGHRS, CDR2 YFSETQ. V shed 4 bases and J 3 bases; nucleotides not matched to a gene: 8. This CDR3 spans 16 amino acids.

J is TRBJ1-2 and V is TRBV20-1, with 10 bases fitting TRBD1. Germline lookup yields CDR1 DFQATT and CDR2 SNEGSKA (reference sequence). J gave up 8 bases and V 3 bases, and 9 bases lay outside the gene matches. The CDR3 contains 14 residues. This CDR3 reads CSARAGTGEEGYTF. CDR3 DNA: TGCAGTGCTAGGGCCGGGACAGGGGAGGAGGGCTACACCTTC.